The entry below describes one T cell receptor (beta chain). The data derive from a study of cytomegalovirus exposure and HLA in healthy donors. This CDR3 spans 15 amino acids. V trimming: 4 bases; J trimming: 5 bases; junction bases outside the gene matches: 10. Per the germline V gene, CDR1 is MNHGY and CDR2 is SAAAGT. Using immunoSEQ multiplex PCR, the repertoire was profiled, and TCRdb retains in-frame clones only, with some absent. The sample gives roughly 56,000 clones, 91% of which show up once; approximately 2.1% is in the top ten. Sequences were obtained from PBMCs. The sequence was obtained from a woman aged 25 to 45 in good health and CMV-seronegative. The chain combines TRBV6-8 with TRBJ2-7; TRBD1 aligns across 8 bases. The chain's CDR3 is CASSWRRQGKDEQYF. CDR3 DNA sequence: TGTGCCAGCAGTTGGAGGAGACAGGGGAAAGACGAGCAGTACTTC.